These T cell receptor beta chains were read from a single sample in a study of blood T cells in healthy people across ages. Using its own MiXCR run on the 5' RACE reads, TCRdb lists one record per CDR3 protein. The table has some 1,000,000 distinct CDR3 sequences, approximately 25% seen once. The data also belong to a second study, concerning T cells of mothers and their children.

The sequenced sample consisted of blood. These receptors originate from a girl aged 2-10 years in good health. Each CDR3 is given with its conserved first and last residue. The D gene is left open where the match is weak. Size is stated for part of the rows, as once, few or many counts, or as a class when the clone is expanded.

size: few
V: TRBV20-1
J: TRBJ2-5
D: -
CDR3: CSARDYSLETQYF
DNA: TGCAGTGCTAGAGATTACAGCTTGGAGACCCAGTACTTC

size: -
V: TRBV7-2
J: TRBJ2-7
D: -
CDR3: CASSLGRGAYYEQYF
DNA: TGTGCCAGCAGCTTAGGACGTGGAGCGTACTACGAGCAGTACTTC

size: -
V: TRBV7-9
J: TRBJ2-5
D: TRBD2
CDR3: CASGNLAGYQETQYF
DNA: TGTGCCAGCGGGAACCTAGCGGGGTACCAAGAGACCCAGTACTTC

size: -
V: TRBV5-6
J: TRBJ1-2
D: -
CDR3: CASSPGTPPYGYTF
DNA: TGTGCCAGCAGCCCCGGGACACCGCCATATGGCTACACCTTC

size: few
V: TRBV4-3
J: TRBJ1-2
D: -
CDR3: CASSQGGPSSHGYTF
DNA: TGCGCCAGCAGCCAAGGGGGACCGAGTTCCCATGGCTACACCTTC

size: many
V: TRBV6-2/TRBV6-3
J: TRBJ1-1
D: -
CDR3: CASSYSNIGWTEAFF
DNA: TGTGCCAGCAGTTACTCGAATATAGGGTGGACTGAAGCTTTCTTT

size: few
V: TRBV29-1
J: TRBJ2-7
D: -
CDR3: CSVQASYEQYF
DNA: TGCAGCGTTCAGGCCTCCTACGAGCAGTACTTC

size: -
V: TRBV28
J: TRBJ2-4
D: -
CDR3: CASSRQDLAKNIRYF
DNA: TGTGCCAGCAGTCGACAAGATTTAGCCAAAAACATTCGGTACTTC

size: -
V: TRBV5-5
J: TRBJ2-2
D: TRBD2
CDR3: CASGTGLAVPKGTGELFF
DNA: TGTGCCAGCGGCACGGGACTAGCGGTACCCAAGGGCACCGGGGAGCTGTTTTTT

size: few
V: TRBV20-1
J: TRBJ2-7
D: TRBD2
CDR3: CSARSTSGTYEQYF
DNA: TGCAGTGCTAGATCGACTAGCGGGACGTACGAGCAGTACTTC

size: few
V: TRBV13
J: TRBJ2-7
D: -
CDR3: CASSLGHKNYEQYF
DNA: TGTGCCAGCAGCTTAGGCCATAAGAACTACGAGCAGTACTTC

size: few
V: TRBV7-3
J: TRBJ2-1
D: -
CDR3: CASSLALGGDEQFF
DNA: TGTGCCAGCAGCTTAGCCCTCGGAGGGGATGAGCAGTTCTTC

size: -
V: TRBV11-3
J: TRBJ2-1
D: TRBD2
CDR3: CASSSLAGSTDEQFF
DNA: TGTGCCAGCAGCTCCTTAGCGGGATCGACCGATGAGCAGTTCTTC

size: few
V: TRBV10-3
J: TRBJ2-7
D: TRBD2
CDR3: CAISALAEYYEQYF
DNA: TGTGCCATCAGTGCACTAGCGGAATACTACGAGCAGTACTTC

size: -
V: TRBV4-3
J: TRBJ2-5
D: TRBD1
CDR3: CASSQVSGTGVSQYF
DNA: TGCGCCAGCAGCCAAGTATCCGGGACAGGGGTTTCTCAGTACTTC

size: few
V: TRBV5-6
J: TRBJ1-1
D: TRBD1
CDR3: CASSSKGTGGTEAFF
DNA: TGTGCCAGCAGCTCCAAGGGTACAGGGGGCACTGAAGCTTTCTTT

size: few
V: TRBV2
J: TRBJ2-7
D: -
CDR3: CASTQEAGSPYEQYF
DNA: TGTGCCAGCACTCAGGAGGCAGGGTCCCCCTACGAGCAGTACTTC

size: -
V: TRBV18
J: TRBJ2-5
D: TRBD1
CDR3: CASSPGQGMTQYF
DNA: TGTGCCAGCTCACCGGGACAGGGGATGACCCAGTACTTC

size: few
V: TRBV27
J: TRBJ2-2
D: -
CDR3: CASSFAIQGPTGELFF
DNA: TGTGCCAGCAGTTTCGCGATTCAGGGTCCCACCGGGGAGCTGTTTTTT

size: -
V: TRBV20-1
J: TRBJ1-2
D: TRBD1
CDR3: CSARDAGTGNGYTF
DNA: TGCAGTGCTAGAGACGCCGGGACAGGGAACGGCTACACCTTC

size: few
V: TRBV6-1
J: TRBJ1-5
D: -
CDR3: CASLFRGGDSNQPQHF
DNA: TGTGCCAGCTTGTTCCGAGGCGGAGATAGCAATCAGCCCCAGCATTTT

size: few
V: TRBV3-1
J: TRBJ2-7
D: -
CDR3: CASSQEHGGLEFYEQYF
DNA: TGTGCCAGCAGCCAAGAGCATGGAGGTCTAGAATTCTACGAGCAGTACTTC

size: -
V: TRBV11-2
J: TRBJ2-1
D: -
CDR3: CASSYTRETGQFF
DNA: TGTGCCAGCAGCTACACCAGGGAGACGGGGCAGTTCTTC

size: -
V: TRBV6-6
J: TRBJ1-6
D: TRBD1
CDR3: CASRSTGNNSPLHF
DNA: TGTGCCAGCAGGTCGACAGGGAATAATTCACCCCTCCACTTT

size: few
V: TRBV29-1
J: TRBJ2-7
D: TRBD1
CDR3: CSVEEGQGAGEQYF
DNA: TGCAGCGTTGAAGAGGGCCAGGGGGCAGGCGAGCAGTACTTC

size: -
V: TRBV7-2
J: TRBJ2-3
D: -
CDR3: CASSLVSAAAADTQYF
DNA: TGTGCCAGCAGCTTAGTTTCCGCGGCGGCGGCAGATACGCAGTATTTT

size: many
V: TRBV20-1
J: TRBJ2-2
D: TRBD1
CDR3: CSARASGTGATGELFF
DNA: TGCAGTGCTAGAGCCTCCGGGACAGGGGCGACCGGGGAGCTGTTTTTT

size: few
V: TRBV12-3/TRBV12-4
J: TRBJ1-2
D: -
CDR3: CASKVQGGYGYTF
DNA: TGTGCCAGCAAGGTTCAGGGCGGCTATGGCTACACCTTC

size: -
V: TRBV20-1
J: TRBJ2-4
D: -
CDR3: CSASKRSGVTIQYF
DNA: TGCAGTGCTTCAAAGAGATCTGGGGTAACCATTCAGTACTTC

size: -
V: TRBV6-1
J: TRBJ1-5
D: -
CDR3: CASSFYRANQPQHF
DNA: TGTGCCAGCAGTTTTTACAGGGCGAATCAGCCCCAGCATTTT

size: -
V: TRBV24-1
J: TRBJ2-5
D: TRBD2
CDR3: CATGTSVGETQYF
DNA: TGTGCCACCGGTACTAGCGTCGGAGAGACCCAGTACTTC

size: few
V: TRBV12-3/TRBV12-4
J: TRBJ2-1
D: -
CDR3: CASSFQGRNEQFF
DNA: TGTGCCAGCAGTTTCCAAGGACGGAATGAGCAGTTCTTC

size: -
V: TRBV7-2
J: TRBJ2-1
D: -
CDR3: CASSHPGDPRTNEQFF
DNA: TGTGCCAGCAGCCACCCGGGGGACCCCAGGACCAATGAGCAGTTCTTC

size: -
V: TRBV4-1
J: TRBJ2-2
D: TRBD2
CDR3: CASSLWASGLNTGELFF
DNA: TGCGCCAGCAGCCTTTGGGCTAGCGGCTTGAACACCGGGGAGCTGTTTTTT

size: few
V: TRBV7-9
J: TRBJ2-1
D: -
CDR3: CASSLGLGWLFF
DNA: TGTGCCAGCAGCTTAGGACTAGGGTGGCTGTTCTTC

size: -
V: TRBV12-3/TRBV12-4
J: TRBJ1-2
D: TRBD1
CDR3: CASSGTGGFYGYTF
DNA: TGTGCCAGCAGTGGGACAGGGGGCTTCTATGGCTACACCTTC

size: -
V: TRBV7-3
J: TRBJ2-1
D: -
CDR3: CASSLKGAGGSKQFF
DNA: TGTGCCAGCAGCTTAAAGGGGGCGGGGGGCAGTAAGCAGTTCTTC

size: -
V: TRBV7-9
J: TRBJ2-7
D: -
CDR3: CASSPHMGGEQYF
DNA: TGTGCCAGCAGCCCCCATATGGGGGGCGAGCAGTACTTC

size: few
V: TRBV7-9
J: TRBJ2-1
D: TRBD2
CDR3: CASSLPPVAGAERGNEQFF
DNA: TGTGCCAGCAGCCTGCCGCCGGTAGCGGGGGCCGAACGAGGGAATGAGCAGTTCTTC

size: -
V: TRBV9
J: TRBJ2-2
D: -
CDR3: CASSPWTAPGELFF
DNA: TGTGCCAGCAGCCCATGGACGGCACCGGGGGAGCTGTTTTTT

size: -
V: TRBV4-1
J: TRBJ2-7
D: -
CDR3: CASSQVEGSSYEQYF
DNA: TGCGCCAGCAGCCAAGTTGAAGGGTCCTCCTACGAGCAGTACTTC

size: few
V: TRBV3-1
J: TRBJ2-1
D: TRBD2
CDR3: CASSQGASGTYEQFF
DNA: TGTGCCAGCAGCCAAGGGGCTAGCGGGACATATGAGCAGTTCTTC

size: few
V: TRBV28
J: TRBJ2-1
D: -
CDR3: CASSFASGNEQFF
DNA: TGTGCCAGCAGTTTCGCCTCGGGAAATGAGCAGTTCTTC

size: -
V: TRBV5-1
J: TRBJ2-7
D: -
CDR3: CASSLGSGDAYEQYF
DNA: TGCGCCAGCAGCTTGGGGTCAGGGGACGCCTACGAGCAGTACTTC

size: once
V: TRBV7-9
J: TRBJ1-2
D: -
CDR3: CVSSPGFAGTNYGYTF
DNA: TGTGTCAGCAGCCCTGGCTTCGCCGGAACTAACTATGGCTACACCTTC

size: -
V: TRBV7-3
J: TRBJ2-1
D: TRBD2
CDR3: CASSLSAGGANEQFF
DNA: TGTGCCAGCAGCTTATCAGCGGGAGGAGCCAATGAGCAGTTCTTC

size: few
V: TRBV14
J: TRBJ1-6
D: -
CDR3: CASSQDGVPSSYNSPLHF
DNA: TGTGCCAGCAGCCAAGACGGGGTCCCTAGCTCCTATAATTCACCCCTCCACTTT

size: few
V: TRBV12-3/TRBV12-4
J: TRBJ1-2
D: -
CDR3: CASSPTGNGYTF
DNA: TGTGCCAGCAGCCCCACAGGGAATGGCTACACCTTC

size: -
V: TRBV7-2
J: TRBJ2-1
D: TRBD2
CDR3: CASSLDIAGRSNEQFF
DNA: TGTGCCAGCAGCTTAGATATAGCGGGAAGATCAAATGAGCAGTTCTTC

size: -
V: TRBV20-1
J: TRBJ2-4
D: -
CDR3: CSATGTENIQYF
DNA: TGCAGTGCTACCGGGACGGAAAACATTCAGTACTTC

size: few
V: TRBV10-3
J: TRBJ1-2
D: -
CDR3: CAISDSNYGYTF
DNA: TGTGCCATCAGCGACAGTAACTATGGCTACACCTTC

size: -
V: TRBV6-2/TRBV6-3
J: TRBJ2-2
D: -
CDR3: CASSPWSGTGELFF
DNA: TGTGCCAGCAGCCCCTGGTCTGGGACCGGGGAGCTGTTTTTT

size: -
V: TRBV5-1
J: TRBJ1-2
D: -
CDR3: CASSLAGQANYGYTF
DNA: TGCGCCAGCAGCTTGGCGGGTCAAGCTAACTATGGCTACACCTTC

size: -
V: TRBV29-1
J: TRBJ1-1
D: -
CDR3: CSQRNTEAFF
DNA: TGCAGCCAGCGGAACACTGAAGCTTTCTTT